Listed below are T cell receptor beta chains from one sample, sequenced in a study of blood T cell repertoires in COVID-19. Data came from immunoSEQ multiplex PCR; TCRdb stores just in-frame clones and leaves some out. The sample consists of around 150,000 clones, approximately 83% of them appearing once. Sequenced input: peripheral blood. These receptors were taken from a man between 65 and 79 years old with acute or convalescent COVID-19. CDR3s include the opening cysteine and the closing phenylalanine or tryptophan. Each record gives: CDR3 protein, CDR3 DNA, D gene, clone size, J gene, V gene. A D gene is named only where the DNA matches it firmly. Only some rows state a clone size, as once, few, many or a class for expanded clones.

CASRGFGTSAWGTDTQYF TGTGCCAGCAGGGGATTCGGGACTAGCGCATGGGGCACAGATACGCAGTATTTT TRBD2 . TRBJ2-3 TRBV28
CASSSLGTSGTDTQYF TGTGCCAGCAGTTCCCTCGGGACTAGCGGAACAGATACGCAGTATTTT TRBD2 . TRBJ2-3 TRBV6-5
CASGLAGSSYEQYF TGTGCCAGCGGACTAGCGGGATCCTCCTACGAGCAGTACTTC TRBD2 . TRBJ2-7 TRBV25-1
CASSLLAGGEQFF TGTGCCAGCAGTCTTTTAGCGGGAGGTGAGCAGTTCTTC TRBD2 few TRBJ2-1 TRBV3-1/TRBV3-2
CASSLRTSGQGEQFF TGTGCCAGCAGCTTAAGGACTAGCGGCCAGGGGGAGCAGTTCTTC TRBD2 . TRBJ2-1 TRBV7-3
CASGVGLHLDNEQFF TGTGCCAGCGGGGTTGGACTACACCTCGACAATGAGCAGTTCTTC . . TRBJ2-1 TRBV6-5
CASSQAQGADTQYF TGCGCCAGCAGCCAAGCGCAGGGGGCAGATACGCAGTATTTT TRBD1 . TRBJ2-3 TRBV4-3
CASSLERAGGPDGELFF TGCGCCAGCAGCTTGGAGCGAGCGGGAGGGCCGGACGGGGAGCTGTTTTTT TRBD2 . TRBJ2-2 TRBV5-1
CASSLGDSKNIQYF TGTGCCAGCAGCTTGGGGGACAGCAAAAACATTCAGTACTTC TRBD1 . TRBJ2-4 TRBV5-4
CASSEGRLAGVNNEQFF TGTGCCAGCAGTGAAGGGAGACTAGCGGGAGTAAACAATGAGCAGTTCTTC TRBD2 . TRBJ2-1 TRBV6-4
CASTASGTGLYEQYF TGTGCCAGCACGGCATCTGGGACAGGTCTCTACGAGCAGTACTTC TRBD1 . TRBJ2-7 TRBV6-5
CASSQETSGLGELFF TGCGCCAGCAGCCAAGAAACTAGCGGGTTAGGGGAGCTGTTTTTT TRBD2 . TRBJ2-2 TRBV4-1
CASSYLGLAGNGELFF TGTGCCAGCAGTTACCTGGGACTAGCGGGAAACGGGGAGCTGTTTTTT TRBD2 . TRBJ2-2 TRBV6-2/TRBV6-3
CASSSLDGGETQYF TGTGCCAGCAGCTCCCTGGACGGAGGGGAGACCCAGTACTTC . . TRBJ2-5 TRBV13
CASSGRGNSGPTDTQYF TGCGCCAGCAGCGGGCGGGGAAACAGCGGGCCCACAGATACGCAGTATTTT . few TRBJ2-3 TRBV5-1
CASSFSRGTGNQSQHF TGTGCCAGCAGTTTTAGCAGGGGAACGGGCAATCAGTCCCAGCATTTT . . TRBJ1-5 TRBV28
CASSSKTDNEQFF TGTGCCAGCAGCTCCAAGACAGACAATGAGCAGTTCTTC . . TRBJ2-1 TRBV7-3
CASSSGTGYLEQYF TGTGCCAGCTCGTCCGGGACAGGGTATCTCGAGCAGTACTTC TRBD1 . TRBJ2-7 TRBV18
CASSPRGVMGAAFF TGTGCCAGCAGTCCGCGGGGGGTAATGGGGGCTGCTTTCTTT . . TRBJ1-1 TRBV27
CASSIDRGSQPQHF TGTGCCAGCAGCATTGACAGGGGTAGTCAGCCCCAGCATTTT TRBD1 . TRBJ1-5 TRBV7-8
CASSPSSGSTDTQYF TGTGCCAGCAGCCCCTCTAGCGGTAGCACAGATACGCAGTATTTT TRBD2 once TRBJ2-3 TRBV7-2
CASSLDRPSGANVLTF TGTGCCAGCAGCTTAGACAGGCCCTCTGGGGCCAACGTCCTGACTTTC . once TRBJ2-6 TRBV7-3
CASSAITSGSQETQYF TGTGCCAGCAGCGCTATTACTAGCGGGAGTCAAGAGACCCAGTACTTC TRBD2 . TRBJ2-5 TRBV2
CATSDLREVTDTQYF TGTGCCACCAGTGATCTGCGGGAAGTCACAGATACGCAGTATTTT . . TRBJ2-3 TRBV24-1
CASSLVQNTGELFF TGTGCCAGCAGCTTAGTCCAGAACACCGGGGAGCTGTTTTTT . . TRBJ2-2 TRBV7-6
CASSVGVGVDTEAFF TGTGCCAGCAGCGTAGGGGTAGGGGTGGACACTGAAGCTTTCTTT . . TRBJ1-1 TRBV9
CASSLAGTGDGNEQFF TGTGCCAGCAGTTTGGCAGGGACAGGGGATGGGAATGAGCAGTTCTTC TRBD1 . TRBJ2-1 TRBV28
CASSFSRLVEQYF TGTGCCAGCAGCTTCTCGCGGCTGGTGGAGCAGTACTTC . . TRBJ2-7 TRBV5-5
CASSEYRENRAGYTF TGTGCCAGCAGTGAATACCGGGAGAATAGGGCCGGCTACACCTTC . . TRBJ1-2 TRBV25-1
CASSLDRSSSYNEQFF TGTGCCAGCAGCTTAGACAGGTCGAGCTCCTACAATGAGCAGTTCTTC . . TRBJ2-1 TRBV7-2
CASSQGGTDTQYF TGTGCCAGCAGCCAGGGGGGCACAGATACGCAGTATTTT TRBD1 . TRBJ2-3 TRBV6-5
CASSEVSGQPQHF TGTGCCAGCAGTGAAGTAAGCGGTCAGCCCCAGCATTTT . . TRBJ1-5 TRBV6-1
CASRQSAGAYNEQFF TGTGCCAGCAGACAATCCGCGGGGGCCTACAATGAGCAGTTCTTC TRBD2 . TRBJ2-1 TRBV28
CASGLGLAGDNEQFF TGTGCTAGTGGTTTGGGACTAGCGGGCGACAATGAGCAGTTCTTC TRBD2 . TRBJ2-1 TRBV12-5
CASSVSGSLTQETQYF TGTGCCAGCAGCGTCAGCGGGAGTTTAACGCAAGAGACCCAGTACTTC TRBD2 . TRBJ2-5 TRBV2